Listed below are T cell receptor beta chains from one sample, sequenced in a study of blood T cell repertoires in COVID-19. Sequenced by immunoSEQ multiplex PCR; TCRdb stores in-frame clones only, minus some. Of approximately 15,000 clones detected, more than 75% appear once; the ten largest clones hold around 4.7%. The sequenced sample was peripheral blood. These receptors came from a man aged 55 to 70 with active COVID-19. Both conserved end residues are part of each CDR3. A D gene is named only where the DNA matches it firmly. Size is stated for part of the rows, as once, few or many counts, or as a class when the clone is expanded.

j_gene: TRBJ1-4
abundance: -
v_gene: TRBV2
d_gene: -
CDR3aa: CASRVPANEKLFF
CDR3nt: TGTGCCAGCCGAGTGCCTGCTAATGAAAAACTGTTTTTT

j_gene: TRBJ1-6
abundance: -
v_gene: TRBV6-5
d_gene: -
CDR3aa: CASSYSGEIYPPLHF
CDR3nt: TGTGCCAGCAGTTACTCTGGGGAGATTTATCCACCCCTCCACTTT

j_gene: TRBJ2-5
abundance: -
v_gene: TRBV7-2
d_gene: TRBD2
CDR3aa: CASSLGGAGGQETQYF
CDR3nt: TGTGCCAGCAGCTTAGGGGGAGCGGGGGGCCAAGAGACCCAGTACTTC

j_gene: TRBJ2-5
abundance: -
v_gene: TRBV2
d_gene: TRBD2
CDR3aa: CASRGLAQETQYF
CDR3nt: TGTGCCAGCAGGGGACTAGCCCAAGAGACCCAGTACTTC

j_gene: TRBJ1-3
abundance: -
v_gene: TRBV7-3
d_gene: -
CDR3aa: CASGAGAGNTIYF
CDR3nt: TGTGCCAGCGGTGCGGGCGCTGGAAACACCATATATTTT

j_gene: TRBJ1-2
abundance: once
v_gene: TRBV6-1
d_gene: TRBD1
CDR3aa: CASSEALGQAFYGYTF
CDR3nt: TGTGCCAGCAGTGAAGCGCTGGGACAGGCCTTTTATGGCTACACCTTC

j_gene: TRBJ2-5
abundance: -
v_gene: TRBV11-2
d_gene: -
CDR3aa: CASSLWGRSETQYF
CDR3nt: TGTGCCAGCAGCTTGTGGGGGCGATCGGAGACCCAGTACTTC

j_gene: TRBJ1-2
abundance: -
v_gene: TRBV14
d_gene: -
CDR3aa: CASSQERNYGYTF
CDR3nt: TGTGCCAGCAGCCAAGAGCGGAACTATGGCTACACCTTC

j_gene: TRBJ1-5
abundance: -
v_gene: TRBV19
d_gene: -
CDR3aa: CASSSGVIGVSSNQPQHF
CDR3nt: TGTGCCAGTAGTTCCGGGGTCATTGGGGTGTCGAGCAATCAGCCCCAGCATTTT

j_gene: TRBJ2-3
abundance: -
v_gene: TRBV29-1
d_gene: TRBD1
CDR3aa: CSVVGGQGTDTQYF
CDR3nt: TGCAGCGTTGTAGGGGGACAGGGCACAGATACGCAGTATTTT

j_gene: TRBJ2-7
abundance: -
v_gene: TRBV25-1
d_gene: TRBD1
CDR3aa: CASNGQGAREQYF
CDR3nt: TGTGCCAGCAACGGACAGGGGGCGAGGGAGCAGTACTTC

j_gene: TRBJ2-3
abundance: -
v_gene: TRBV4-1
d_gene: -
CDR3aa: CASSQVPAPTDTQYF
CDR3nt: TGCGCCAGCAGCCAAGTCCCTGCGCCCACAGATACGCAGTATTTT

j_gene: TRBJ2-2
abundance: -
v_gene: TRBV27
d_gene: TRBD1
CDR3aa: CASSSPPTGDRELFF
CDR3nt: TGTGCCAGCAGTTCCCCTCCGACAGGGGACCGGGAGCTGTTTTTT